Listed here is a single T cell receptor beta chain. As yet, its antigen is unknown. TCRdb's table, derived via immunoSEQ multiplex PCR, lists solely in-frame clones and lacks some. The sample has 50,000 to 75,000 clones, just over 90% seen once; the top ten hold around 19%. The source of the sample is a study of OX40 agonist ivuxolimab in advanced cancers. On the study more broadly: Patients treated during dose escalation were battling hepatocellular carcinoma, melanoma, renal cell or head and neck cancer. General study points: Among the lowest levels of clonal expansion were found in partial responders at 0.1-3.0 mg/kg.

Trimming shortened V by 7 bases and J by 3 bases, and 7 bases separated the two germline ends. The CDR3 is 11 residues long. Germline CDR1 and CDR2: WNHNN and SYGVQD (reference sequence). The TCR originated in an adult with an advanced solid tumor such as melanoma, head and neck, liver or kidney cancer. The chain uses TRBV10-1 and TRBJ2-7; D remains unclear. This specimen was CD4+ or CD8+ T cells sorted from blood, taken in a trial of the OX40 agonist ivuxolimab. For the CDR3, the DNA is TGCGCCAGCAACGACAACTACGAGCAGTACTTC. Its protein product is CASNDNYEQYF.